This T cell receptor beta chain was documented in a study of blood T cells in healthy people across ages. The CDR3 totals 15 residues. Deletions cut 3 bases from V and 2 bases from J, with 14 bases between. In germline, CDR1 is SGHAT, CDR2 FQDESV (reference sequence). PCR was performed a second time for about 7 to 12 cycles using a sample-barcoded 5' primer and a J-beta primer mix. TCRdb reanalysed the 5' RACE reads using MiXCR and keeps one entry per CDR3 protein. Of about 680,000 distinct CDR3 sequences listed, around half are singletons. Material for sequencing was blood. The chain links TRBV11-1 to TRBJ2-7, with D perhaps TRBD1 or TRBD2 (6 bases each). The receptor was isolated from a woman aged 60-75 years in good health. The CDR3 loop is CASSFRQDYAYEQYF. The CDR3 DNA is TGTGCCAGCAGCTTTCGACAGGACTATGCCTACGAGCAGTACTTC.